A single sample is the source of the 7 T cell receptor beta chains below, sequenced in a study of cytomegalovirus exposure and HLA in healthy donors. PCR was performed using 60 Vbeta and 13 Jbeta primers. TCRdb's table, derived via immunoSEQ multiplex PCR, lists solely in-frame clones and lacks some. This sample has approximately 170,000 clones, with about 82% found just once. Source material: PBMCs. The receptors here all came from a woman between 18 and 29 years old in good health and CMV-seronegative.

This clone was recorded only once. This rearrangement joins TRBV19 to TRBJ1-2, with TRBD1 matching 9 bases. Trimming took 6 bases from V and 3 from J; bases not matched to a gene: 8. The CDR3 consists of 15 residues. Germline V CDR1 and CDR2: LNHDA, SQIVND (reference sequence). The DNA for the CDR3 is TGTGCCAGTAGCCAGGGGGACAGGGTTTACTATGGCTACACCTTC. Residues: CASSQGDRVYYGYTF.

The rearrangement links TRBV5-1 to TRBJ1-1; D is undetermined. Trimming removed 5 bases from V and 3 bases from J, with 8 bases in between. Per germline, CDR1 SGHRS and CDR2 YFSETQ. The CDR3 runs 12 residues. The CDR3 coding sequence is TGCGCCAGCAGAGACACTTACACTGAAGCTTTCTTT. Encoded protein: CASRDTYTEAFF.

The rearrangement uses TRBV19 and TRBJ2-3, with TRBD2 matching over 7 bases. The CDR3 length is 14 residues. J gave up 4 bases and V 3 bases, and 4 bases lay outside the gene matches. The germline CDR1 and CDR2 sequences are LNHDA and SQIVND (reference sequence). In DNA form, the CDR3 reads TGTGCCAGTAGTATGGCGGGAGTAGCAGATACGCAGTATTTT. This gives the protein CASSMAGVADTQYF.

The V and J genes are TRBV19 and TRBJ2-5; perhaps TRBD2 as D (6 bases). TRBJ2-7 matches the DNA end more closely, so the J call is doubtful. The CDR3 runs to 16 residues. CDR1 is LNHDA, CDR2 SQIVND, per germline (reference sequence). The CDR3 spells CASSIDLAGKTYEQYF. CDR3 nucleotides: TGTGCCAGTAGTATAGATCTGGCGGGGAAGACCTACGAGCAGTACTTC.

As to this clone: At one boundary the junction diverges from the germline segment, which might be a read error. The CDR3: CGSESATDNEQFF. The CDR3, as DNA: TGTGGCAGCGAGTCAGCGACAGACAATGAGCAGTTCTTC. The chain combines TRBV2 with TRBJ2-1; D might be TRBD1 (5 bases). CDR1 and CDR2 (germline): SNHLY, FYNNEI. This CDR3 has 13 amino acids.

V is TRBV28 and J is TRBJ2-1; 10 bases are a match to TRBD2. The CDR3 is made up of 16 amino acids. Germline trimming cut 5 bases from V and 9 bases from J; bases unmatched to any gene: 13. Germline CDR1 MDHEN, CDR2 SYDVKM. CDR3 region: CASSGLRTSGEREQFF. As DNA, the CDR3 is TGTGCCAGCAGTGGTTTGAGGACTAGCGGTGAACGTGAGCAGTTCTTC.

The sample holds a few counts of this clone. CDR3 DNA: TGTGCCAGCAGAGCCACTAGCGGGCGCCATGAGCAGTTCTTC. Amino acids: CASRATSGRHEQFF. The chain couples TRBV28 to TRBJ2-1; 9 nucleotides agree with TRBD2. The CDR3 consists of 14 residues. Germline lookup yields CDR1 MDHEN and CDR2 SYDVKM. J lost 8 bases, V lost 6 bases, and 8 bases had no gene match.